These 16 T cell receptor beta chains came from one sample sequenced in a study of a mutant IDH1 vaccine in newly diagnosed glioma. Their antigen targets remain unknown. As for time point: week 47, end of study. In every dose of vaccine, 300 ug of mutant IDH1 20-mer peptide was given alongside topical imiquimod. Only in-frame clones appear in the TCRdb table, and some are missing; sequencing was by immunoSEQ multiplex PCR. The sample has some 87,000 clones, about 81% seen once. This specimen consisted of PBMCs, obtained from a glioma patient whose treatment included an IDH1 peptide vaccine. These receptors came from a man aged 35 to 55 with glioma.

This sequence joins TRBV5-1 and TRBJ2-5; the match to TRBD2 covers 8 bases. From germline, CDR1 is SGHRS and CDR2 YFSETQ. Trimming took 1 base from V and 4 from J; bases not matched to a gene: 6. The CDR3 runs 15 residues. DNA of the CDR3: TGCGCCAGCAGCTTGCAGCGGGGGCCAGGAGAGACCCAGTACTTC. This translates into CASSLQRGPGETQYF. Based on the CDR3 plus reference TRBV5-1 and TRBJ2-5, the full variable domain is KAGVTQTPRYLIKTRGQQVTLSCSPISGHRSVSWYQQTPGQGLQFLFEYFSETQRNKGNFPGRFSGRQFSNSRSEMNVSTLELGDSALYLCASSLQRGPGETQYFGPGTRLLVL.

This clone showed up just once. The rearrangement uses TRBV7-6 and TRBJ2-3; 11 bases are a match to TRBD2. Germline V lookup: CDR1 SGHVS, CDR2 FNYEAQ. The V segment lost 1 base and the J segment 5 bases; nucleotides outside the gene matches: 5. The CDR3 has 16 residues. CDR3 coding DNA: TGTGCCAGCAGCTTAGGTAGCGGGGGGGCCAAAGATACGCAGTATTTT. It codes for CASSLGSGGAKDTQYF.

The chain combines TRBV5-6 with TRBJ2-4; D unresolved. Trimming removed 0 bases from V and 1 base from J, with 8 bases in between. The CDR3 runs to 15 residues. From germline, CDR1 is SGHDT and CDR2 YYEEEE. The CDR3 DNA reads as TGTGCCAGCAGCTTGGAAGGGCCTGCCAAAAACATTCAGTACTTC. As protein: CASSLEGPAKNIQYF.

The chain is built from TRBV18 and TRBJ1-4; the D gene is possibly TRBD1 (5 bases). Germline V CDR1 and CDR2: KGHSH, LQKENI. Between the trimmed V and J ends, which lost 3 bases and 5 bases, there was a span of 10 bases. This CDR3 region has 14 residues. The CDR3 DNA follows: TGTGCCAGCTCACCCGACAGCCCGAATGAAAAACTGTTTTTT. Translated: CASSPDSPNEKLFF.

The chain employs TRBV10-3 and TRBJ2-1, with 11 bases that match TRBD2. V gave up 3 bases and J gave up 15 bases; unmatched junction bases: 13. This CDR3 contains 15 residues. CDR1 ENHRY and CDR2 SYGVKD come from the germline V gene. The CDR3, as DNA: TGTGCCATCAGTGAAAGTGAGGTAGCGGGGGGGCAGTGGTTCTTC. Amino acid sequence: CAISESEVAGGQWFF.

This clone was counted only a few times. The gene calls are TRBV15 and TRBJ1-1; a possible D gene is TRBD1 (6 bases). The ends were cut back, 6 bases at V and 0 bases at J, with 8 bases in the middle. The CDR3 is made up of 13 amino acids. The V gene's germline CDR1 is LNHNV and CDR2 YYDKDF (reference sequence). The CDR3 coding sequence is TGTGCCACCAGAACAGGGTTGAACACTGAAGCTTTCTTT. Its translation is CATRTGLNTEAFF.

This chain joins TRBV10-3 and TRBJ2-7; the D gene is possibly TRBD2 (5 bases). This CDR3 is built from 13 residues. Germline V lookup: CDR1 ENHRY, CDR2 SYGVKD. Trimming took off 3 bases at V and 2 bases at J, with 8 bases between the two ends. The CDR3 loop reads CAISDEGPYEQYF. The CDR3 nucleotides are TGTGCCATCAGTGATGAGGGTCCCTACGAGCAGTACTTC.

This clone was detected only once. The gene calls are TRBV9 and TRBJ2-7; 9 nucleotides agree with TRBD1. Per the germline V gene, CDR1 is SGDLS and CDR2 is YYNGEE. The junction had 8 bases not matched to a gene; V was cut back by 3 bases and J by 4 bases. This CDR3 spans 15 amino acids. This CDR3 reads CASSAEEGQGYEQYF. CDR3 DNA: TGTGCCAGCAGCGCCGAGGAGGGACAGGGTTACGAGCAGTACTTC.

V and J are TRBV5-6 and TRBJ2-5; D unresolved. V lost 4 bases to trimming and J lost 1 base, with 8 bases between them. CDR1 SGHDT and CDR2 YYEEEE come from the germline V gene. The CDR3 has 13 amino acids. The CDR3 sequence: CASSVLIQETQYF. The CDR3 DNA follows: TGTGCCAGCAGCGTGCTTATCCAAGAGACCCAGTACTTC.

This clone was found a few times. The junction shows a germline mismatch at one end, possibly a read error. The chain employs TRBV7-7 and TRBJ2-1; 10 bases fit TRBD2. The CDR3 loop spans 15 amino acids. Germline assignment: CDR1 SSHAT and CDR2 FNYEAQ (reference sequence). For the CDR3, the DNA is TGTGCTAGCAGCCTAGCAGCGGGGGGGCCAAATGAGCAGTTCTTC. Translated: CASSLAAGGPNEQFF.

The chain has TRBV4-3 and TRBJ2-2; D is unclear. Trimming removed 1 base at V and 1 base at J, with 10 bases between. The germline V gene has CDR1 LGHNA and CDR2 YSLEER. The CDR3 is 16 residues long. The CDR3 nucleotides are TGCGCCAGCAGCCAAGGGACCCCAAGGAACACCGGGGAGCTGTTTTTT. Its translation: CASSQGTPRNTGELFF.

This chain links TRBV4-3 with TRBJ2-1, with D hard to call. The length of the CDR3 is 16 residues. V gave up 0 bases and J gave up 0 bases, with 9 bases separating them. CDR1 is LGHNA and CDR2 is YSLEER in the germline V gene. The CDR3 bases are TGCGCCAGCAGCCAAGATGGAACTCTCTCCTACAATGAGCAGTTCTTC. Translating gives CASSQDGTLSYNEQFF.

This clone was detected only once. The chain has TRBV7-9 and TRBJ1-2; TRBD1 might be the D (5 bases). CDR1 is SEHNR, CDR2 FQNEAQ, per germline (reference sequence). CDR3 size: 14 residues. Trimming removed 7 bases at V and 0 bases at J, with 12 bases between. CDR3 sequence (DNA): TGTGCCAGCACCCCGACAGAGTCTAACTATGGCTACACCTTC. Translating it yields CASTPTESNYGYTF.

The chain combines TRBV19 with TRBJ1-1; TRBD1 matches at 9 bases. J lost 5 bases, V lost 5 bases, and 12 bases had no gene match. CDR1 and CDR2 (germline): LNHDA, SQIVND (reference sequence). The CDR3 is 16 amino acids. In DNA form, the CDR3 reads TGTGCCAGTAGTGCCACGGACAGGGGAAGATGGACTGAAGCTTTCTTT. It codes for CASSATDRGRWTEAFF. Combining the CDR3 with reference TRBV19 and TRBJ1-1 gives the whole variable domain DGGITQSPKYLFRKEGQNVTLSCEQNLNHDAMYWYRQDPGQGLRLIYYSQIVNDFQKGDIAEGYSVSREKKESFPLTVTSAQKNPTAFYLCASSATDRGRWTEAFFGQGTRLTVV.

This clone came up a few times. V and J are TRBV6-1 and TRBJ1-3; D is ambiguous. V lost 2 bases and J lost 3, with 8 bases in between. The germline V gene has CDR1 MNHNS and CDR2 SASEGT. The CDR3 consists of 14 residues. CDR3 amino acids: CASSETLGGNTIYF. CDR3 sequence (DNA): TGTGCCAGCAGTGAAACCCTTGGTGGAAACACCATATATTTT.

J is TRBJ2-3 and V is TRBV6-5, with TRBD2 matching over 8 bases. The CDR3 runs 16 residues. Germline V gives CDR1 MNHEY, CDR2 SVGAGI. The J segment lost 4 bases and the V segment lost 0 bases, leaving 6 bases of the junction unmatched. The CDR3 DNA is TGTGCCAGCAGTTACTCCGGGAGGGCCGGTGCAGATACGCAGTATTTT. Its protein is CASSYSGRAGADTQYF.